A single sample is the source of the 21 T cell receptor beta chains below, sequenced in a study of T cells in Graves' hyperthyroidism and ophthalmopathy. Amplification of TCR beta CDR3 regions was performed using RNA transcripts as template. RT-PCR in the first round (using the HTBI primer set) targeted the TCR CDR3. Using its own MiXCR run on the multiplex PCR reads, TCRdb lists one record per CDR3 protein. The repertoire holds approximately 700,000 distinct CDR3 sequences, with less than 45% as singletons. Sequenced: peripheral blood or thyroid tissue (not recorded which). The receptors were gathered from an adult man with Graves' disease, either hyperthyroidism or ophthalmopathy (not recorded which).

This clonotype was seen just once. A much larger clone differs from this one at a single base, so this may be a read error. J is TRBJ1-3 and V is TRBV5-1, with 7 bases identical to TRBD1. CDR3 length: 16 residues. In germline, CDR1 is SGHRS, CDR2 YFSETQ. The CDR3 DNA follows: TGCGCCAGCAGCTTGTCCCCGACAGGGACGGGAAACACCAGATATTTT. This codes for CASSLSPTGTGNTRYF.

The CDR3: CASSLGTGLSGELFF. The CDR3 region has the DNA TGTGCCAGTAGTCTCGGGACAGGGCTTTCCGGGGAGCTGTTTTTT. V gene TRBV19 combines with J gene TRBJ2-2; 9 nucleotides align to TRBD1. The CDR3 is 15 amino acids. CDR1 LNHDA and CDR2 SQIVND come from the germline V gene (reference sequence). Trimming cost V 5 bases and J 6 bases; bases outside gene matches: 7.

This chain uses TRBV10-2 with TRBJ2-7, with 7 bases aligning to TRBD2. Germline CDR1 WSHSY, CDR2 SAAADI. Germline trimming cut 6 bases from V and 2 bases from J; bases unmatched to any gene: 7. CDR3 size: 14 residues. The CDR3 loop reads CASRPTAGTYEQYF. DNA for the CDR3: TGCGCCAGCAGACCGACAGCGGGGACCTACGAGCAGTACTTC.

J is TRBJ2-7 and V is TRBV2; D is ambiguous. The germline V and J ends were trimmed by 1 base and 5 bases, with 6 bases remaining between them. Germline V gives CDR1 SNHLY, CDR2 FYNNEI. The CDR3 consists of 12 residues. Written as DNA, the CDR3 is TGTGCCAGCAGTGAAGGGGCCGACGAGCAGTACTTC. Translation: CASSEGADEQYF.

This clonotype came up many times. The chain couples TRBV5-1 to TRBJ1-1, with a possible D match to TRBD1 (5 bases). The CDR3 sequence is 13 residues long. V shed 4 bases and J shed 6 bases, with 13 bases lying between them. Looked up from germline, CDR1 is SGHRS and CDR2 is YFSETQ. CDR3 DNA sequence: TGCGCCAGCAGCCCAACTACGGGGGCTGAAGCTTTCTTT. Translation gives CASSPTTGAEAFF.

This sequence joins TRBV19 and TRBJ1-2; D is possibly TRBD1 (5 bases). Germline V gene data show CDR1 as LNHDA and CDR2 as SQIVND (reference sequence). V lost 11 bases, J lost 3 bases, and 19 bases lay in between. The CDR3 extends over 14 amino acids. CDR3 nucleotide sequence: TGTGCCTGGAGTGTACTGCCACAGGACTATGGCTACACCTTC. Encoded protein: CAWSVLPQDYGYTF.

The table lists this clonotype with many counts. The chain couples TRBV29-1 to TRBJ1-4, with TRBD1 matching 8 bases. CDR1 and CDR2 from the germline V gene are SQVTM and ANQGSEA. This CDR3 has 13 residues. V trimming: 6 bases; J trimming: 8 bases; junction bases outside the gene matches: 8. Here the CDR3 reads CSVKGTGPEKLFF. The CDR3 DNA reads as TGCAGCGTCAAAGGGACAGGCCCCGAAAAACTGTTTTTT.

This clonotype was seen only a few times. This rearrangement joins TRBV19 to TRBJ1-5; D is uncertain. Trimming stripped 1 base from V and 3 bases from J, with 4 bases between. The germline CDR1 and CDR2 sequences are LNHDA and SQIVND (reference sequence). This CDR3 has 13 residues. CDR3 sequence: CASSIGDNQPQHF. CDR3 in DNA: TGTGCCAGTAGTATAGGGGACAATCAGCCCCAGCATTTT.

The chain joins TRBV7-3 to TRBJ2-7, with D possibly being TRBD2 (6 bases). In germline, CDR1 is SGHTA, CDR2 FQGTGA. V was trimmed by 5 bases and J by 4 bases, leaving 9 bases between them. CDR3 size: 12 residues. The DNA for the CDR3 is TGTGCCAGCAGCGCGGGACGTTACGAGCAGTACTTC. Its translation: CASSAGRYEQYF. The full variable domain, its missing parts supplied by reference TRBV7-3 and TRBJ2-7, is GAGVSQTPSNKVTEKGKYVELRCDPISGHTALYWYRQSLGQGPEFLIYFQGTGAADDSGLPNDRFFAVRPEGSVSTLKIQRTERGDSAVYLCASSAGRYEQYFGPGTRLTVT.

In its sample, this clonotype was seen many times. V gene TRBV29-1 combines with J gene TRBJ1-3, with D possibly being TRBD1 (6 bases). Trimming pared 3 bases from V and 0 bases from J, leaving 9 bases between. This CDR3 is built from 14 residues. Germline CDR1 SQVTM, CDR2 ANQGSEA. The CDR3 region is CSVDGQNSGNTIYF. Written as DNA, the CDR3 is TGCAGCGTTGACGGACAGAACTCTGGAAACACCATATATTTT.

This clonotype came up many times. The chain is built from TRBV6-6 and TRBJ1-5; the match to TRBD1 covers 7 bases. With V trimmed by 5 bases and J by 5 bases, 6 bases remained unmatched. The germline gives CDR1 MNHNY, CDR2 SVGAGI (reference sequence). The CDR3 spans 14 residues. The CDR3 DNA is TGTGCCAGCAGTATGACAGGGAGCGATCAGCCCCAGCATTTT. Protein product: CASSMTGSDQPQHF.

The chain couples TRBV5-4 to TRBJ1-1; perhaps TRBD1 as D (5 bases). CDR1 and CDR2 from the germline V gene are SGHNT and YYREEE (reference sequence). The V end was cut by 0 bases, the J end by 4 bases, with 13 bases between. The CDR3 runs 15 residues. CDR3 protein: CASSLAQGRGTEAFF. The CDR3 DNA reads TGTGCCAGCAGCTTGGCTCAGGGTAGGGGCACTGAAGCTTTCTTT.

This clonotype has more than one count but fewer than ten. The chain carries TRBV7-3 and TRBJ2-7, with D perhaps assigned TRBD1 or TRBD2 (5 bases each). CDR1 and CDR2 from the germline V gene are SGHTA and FQGTGA. The germline V and J ends were trimmed by 6 bases and 0 bases, with 18 bases remaining between them. The length of the CDR3 is 16 residues. The CDR3 DNA sequence: TGTGCCAGCAGGAAAAGGGGCAGAGGGAGCTCCTACGAGCAGTACTTC. Translating it yields CASRKRGRGSSYEQYF.

A note on this clonotype: A much more abundant neighbour one base away suggests this may be a read error. This CDR3 reads CVSSYPGGYTF. The CDR3 DNA follows: TGTGTCAGCAGTTACCCGGGGGGCTACACCTTC. The chain employs TRBV6-5 and TRBJ1-2; D remains ambiguous. Looked up from germline, CDR1 is MNHEY and CDR2 is SVGAGI. The CDR3 consists of 11 residues.

The chain combines TRBV7-2 with TRBJ1-1; perhaps TRBD1 as D (5 bases). CDR3 size: 15 residues. Looked up from germline, CDR1 is SGHTA and CDR2 is FQGNSA. V lost 3 bases to trimming and J lost 4 bases, with 15 bases between them. The CDR3 DNA follows: TGTGCCAGCAGCTTTAGAGCCGGGGGGGGCACTGAAGCTTTCTTT. Translating it yields CASSFRAGGGTEAFF.

The chain carries TRBV15 and TRBJ1-5; perhaps TRBD1 as D (5 bases). V was cut by 3 bases and J by 2 bases, with 8 bases left in between. Germline V lookup: CDR1 LNHNV, CDR2 YYDKDF (reference sequence). The CDR3 is made up of 14 amino acids. The chain's CDR3 is CATSSRAGNQPQHF. As DNA, the CDR3 is TGTGCCACCAGCAGCAGGGCGGGCAATCAGCCCCAGCATTTT.

The chain combines TRBV11-3 with TRBJ2-3; D gene ambiguous. The V and J ends lost 8 bases and 5 bases respectively, with 8 bases between them. The length of the CDR3 is 11 residues. Germline lookup yields CDR1 SGHNT and CDR2 YENEEA. The CDR3 loop reads CASEAGDTQYF. In DNA, the CDR3 is TGTGCCAGCGAAGCAGGAGATACGCAGTATTTT.

V usage is TRBV5-4 and J usage is TRBJ2-2, with no clear D. Germline CDR1 SGHNT, CDR2 YYREEE (reference sequence). Trimming removed 4 bases at V and 0 bases at J, with 10 bases between. This CDR3 has 15 amino acids. CDR3 nucleotide sequence: TGTGCCAGCAGCCGGAGAGCGTCGAACACCGGGGAGCTGTTTTTT. Its translation: CASSRRASNTGELFF.

As for this clonotype: Given a much more abundant clone one base away, this may be a read error. The chain joins TRBV7-9 to TRBJ2-7; a weak D match, TRBD1 (6 bases). V was trimmed by 2 bases and J by 8 bases, leaving 16 bases between them. The CDR3 has 14 residues. In germline, CDR1 is SEHNR, CDR2 FQNEAQ (reference sequence). CDR3 loop: CASSLRLARDKQYF. The CDR3 region has the DNA TGTGCCAGCAGCTTAAGGCTAGCTCGGGACAAGCAGTACTTC.

The sample holds a few counts of this clonotype. The chain carries TRBV6-5 and TRBJ1-5; no clear D. V was pared by 3 bases and J by 3 bases, with 9 bases between. CDR3 length equals 14 residues. CDR1 and CDR2 from the germline V gene are MNHEY and SVGAGI. The CDR3: CASSYVRVNQPQHF. The CDR3 nucleotides read TGTGCCAGCAGTTATGTGCGGGTCAATCAGCCCCAGCATTTT.

The V and J genes are TRBV2 and TRBJ1-3; 10 bases are shared with TRBD1. Unmatched junction bases numbered 10, after V lost 6 bases and J lost 8 bases. This CDR3 region has 15 residues. CDR1 and CDR2 (germline): SNHLY, FYNNEI. The CDR3 here is CASRGSGTGDHTIYF. The CDR3 DNA follows: TGTGCCAGCAGGGGTTCCGGGACAGGGGACCACACCATATATTTT.